What follows describes a single TCR beta chain. TCRdb's copy holds only in-frame clones and misses some; the assay was immunoSEQ multiplex PCR. The table lists about 350,000 clones, 70% to 90% of them singletons. The data derive from a study of Ad26.COV2.S vaccination and SARS-CoV-2 variants. This CDR3 has 15 amino acids. Germline V lookup: CDR1 SGHTA, CDR2 FQGNSA. V gave up 5 bases and J gave up 0 bases, with 8 bases separating them. Treatment in this sample: some 19 received Ad26.COV2.S at low or high dose, single or two shots; five or six received placebo; per-sample allocation not given. Collection of samples fell on day 63 after the first vaccine or placebo injection.

The source of this sequence is a person aged 18-60 years who received the Ad26.COV2.S COVID-19 vaccine or a placebo. The chain carries TRBV7-2 and TRBJ2-6; no reliable D call. Sequenced here: peripheral blood, sampled in a trial of Ad26.COV2.S vaccine versus placebo. The CDR3 region has the DNA TGTGCCAGCAGCGTACAGTACTCTGGGGCCAACGTCCTGACTTTC. Its translation: CASSVQYSGANVLTF.